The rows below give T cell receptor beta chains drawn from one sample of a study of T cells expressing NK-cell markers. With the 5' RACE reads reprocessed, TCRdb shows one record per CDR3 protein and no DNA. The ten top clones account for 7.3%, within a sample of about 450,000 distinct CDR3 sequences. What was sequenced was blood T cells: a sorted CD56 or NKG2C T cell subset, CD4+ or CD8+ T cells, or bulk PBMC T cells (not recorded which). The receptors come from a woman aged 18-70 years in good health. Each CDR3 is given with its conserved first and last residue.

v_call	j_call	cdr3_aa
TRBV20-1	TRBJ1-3	CSASRREAGNTIYF
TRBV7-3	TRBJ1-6	CASSFGAGVSPLHF
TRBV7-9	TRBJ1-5	CASSLGPQGQPQHF
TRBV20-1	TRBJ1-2	CSAGQKFFNYGYTF
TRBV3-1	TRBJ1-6	CASSPGTGLNSPLHF
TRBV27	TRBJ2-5	CASSRTVAAQETQYF
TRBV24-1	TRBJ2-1	CATSDPGTSGNNEQFF
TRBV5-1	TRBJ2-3	CASSSSPGGAQYF
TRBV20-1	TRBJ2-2	CSARNVDRGAGELFF
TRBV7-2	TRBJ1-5	CASRTQTGANQPQHF
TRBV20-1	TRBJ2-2	CSARVGFSGELFF
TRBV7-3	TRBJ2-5	CASSYRGGRETQYF
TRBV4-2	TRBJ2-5	CASSRPGLAQETQYF
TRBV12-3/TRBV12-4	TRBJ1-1	CASSFQGLGNTEAFF
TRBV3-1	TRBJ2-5	CAIWDTDQETQYF
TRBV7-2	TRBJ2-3	CASSTTGTTFTDTQYF
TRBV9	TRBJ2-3	CASSVWGSGTDTQYF
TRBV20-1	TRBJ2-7	CSARGESGVGEQYF
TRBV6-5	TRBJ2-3	CASSYYDPAVDTQYF
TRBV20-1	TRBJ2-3	CSARDLSGSTDTQYF
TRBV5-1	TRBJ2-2	CASSLGEPTGELFF
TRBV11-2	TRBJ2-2	CASSTRTGYGTGELFF
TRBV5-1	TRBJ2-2	CASSLAGVDTGELFF
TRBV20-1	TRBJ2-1	CSAPRGLSSYNEQFF
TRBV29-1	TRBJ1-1	CSVGRMNTEAFF
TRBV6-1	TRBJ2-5	CASRTALAPRATQYF
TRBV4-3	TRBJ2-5	CASSQDRQGGETQYF
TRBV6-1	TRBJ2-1	CASSTGTGLYNEQFF
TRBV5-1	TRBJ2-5	CASSTGTSGKETQYF
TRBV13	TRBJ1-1	CASSSTGDMNTEAFF
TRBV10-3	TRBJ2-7	CAISDVITLGHEQYF
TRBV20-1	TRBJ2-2	CSARDPNGNTGELFF
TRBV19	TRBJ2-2	CASSLAGTTGELFF
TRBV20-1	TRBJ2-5	CSAPTQKETQYF
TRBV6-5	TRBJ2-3	CASSLLGTSGITDTQYF